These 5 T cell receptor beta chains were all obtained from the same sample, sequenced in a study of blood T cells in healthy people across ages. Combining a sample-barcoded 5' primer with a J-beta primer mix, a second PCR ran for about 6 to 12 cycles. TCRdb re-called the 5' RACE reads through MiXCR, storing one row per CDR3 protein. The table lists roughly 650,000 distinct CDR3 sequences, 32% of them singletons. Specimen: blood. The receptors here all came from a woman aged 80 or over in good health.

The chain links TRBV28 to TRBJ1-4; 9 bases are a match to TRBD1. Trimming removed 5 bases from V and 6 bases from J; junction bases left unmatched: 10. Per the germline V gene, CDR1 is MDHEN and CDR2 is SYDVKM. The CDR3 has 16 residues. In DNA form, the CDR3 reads TGTGCCAGCAGTCCCCGGGACAGGGTACAAGATGAAAAACTGTTTTTT. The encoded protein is CASSPRDRVQDEKLFF.

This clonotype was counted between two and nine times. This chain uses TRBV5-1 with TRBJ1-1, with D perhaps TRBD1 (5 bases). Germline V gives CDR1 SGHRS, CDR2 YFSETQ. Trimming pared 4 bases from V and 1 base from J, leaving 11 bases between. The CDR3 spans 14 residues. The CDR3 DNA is TGCGCCAGCAGCCTCCAACAGGAGAACACTGAAGCTTTCTTT. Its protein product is CASSLQQENTEAFF.

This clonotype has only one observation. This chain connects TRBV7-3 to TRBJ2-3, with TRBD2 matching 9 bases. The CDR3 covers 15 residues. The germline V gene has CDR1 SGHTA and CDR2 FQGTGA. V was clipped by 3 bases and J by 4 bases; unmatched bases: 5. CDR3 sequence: CASSFLSGGADTQYF. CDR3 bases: TGTGCCAGCAGCTTCCTTAGCGGGGGAGCAGATACGCAGTATTTT.

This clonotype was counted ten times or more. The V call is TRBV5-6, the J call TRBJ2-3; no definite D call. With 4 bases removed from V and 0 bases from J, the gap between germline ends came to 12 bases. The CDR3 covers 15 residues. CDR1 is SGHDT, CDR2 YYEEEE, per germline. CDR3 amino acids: CASSRNSHSTDTQYF. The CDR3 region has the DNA TGTGCCAGCAGCCGAAATTCTCATAGCACAGATACGCAGTATTTT.

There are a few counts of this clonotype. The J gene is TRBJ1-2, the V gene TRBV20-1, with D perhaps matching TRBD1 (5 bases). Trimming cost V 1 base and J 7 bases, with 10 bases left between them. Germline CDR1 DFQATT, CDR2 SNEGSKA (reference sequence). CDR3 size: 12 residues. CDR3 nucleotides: TGCAGTGCTAGAGGGCAGGGTATTGGCTACACCTTC. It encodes CSARGQGIGYTF.